The T cell receptor (beta chain) described here comes from a study of response to subunit inactivated influenza vaccine. General observations from the study: The authors offered the suggestion that each seasonal influenza vaccination recruits few new T cells.

TCRdb processed the RT-PCR reads anew with MiXCR; each CDR3 protein has one entry. The table lists hundreds of thousands of distinct CDR3 sequences, about 14% of them singletons. Germline V gene data show CDR1 as WSHSY and CDR2 as SAAADI. This CDR3 is built from 16 residues. V trimming: 5 bases; J trimming: 5 bases; junction bases outside the gene matches: 11. This clonotype came up a few times. Its antigen remains unknown. This sample comprised PBMCs from blood, obtained 14 to 15 days before vaccination. The V and J genes are TRBV10-2 and TRBJ1-5; the match to TRBD1 covers 8 bases. This TCR came from a man aged 50 or older who received an inactivated influenza vaccine. CDR3 sequence: CASSRSHRGNDQPQHF. The CDR3 nucleotides read TGCGCCAGCAGTCGTTCCCACAGGGGGAACGATCAGCCCCAGCATTTT.